This T cell receptor beta chain was found in a study of T cells expressing NK-cell markers (dated by TCRdb to 2020 to 2022). About the study as a whole: TCR beta-chain repertoires were profiled in sorted CD3+CD56+NKG2C+, CD3+CD56+NKG2C- and CD3+CD56-NKG2C+ T-cell subsets from eight donors. Illumina HiSeq 2000/2500, MiSeq or NextSeq was used to sequence libraries as 2 x 150 bp reads. The study sequenced eight donors, all healthy volunteers chosen at random: three men and five women. Among the eight sequenced donors, only one was HCMV-seronegative, while the other seven were HCMV-seropositive.

TCRdb shows the sequencer as Illumina HiSeq 2000. TCR beta cDNA libraries were prepared using 5'RACE template switching, which introduced a universal primer site and unique molecular identifiers. cDNA synthesis was primed from the TCR beta constant segment, followed by two successive PCR amplification steps. Per the authors' processing: MIGEC was used to demultiplex reads and group the reads by UMI, and MiTCR was used to assemble and quantify clonotypes. Only TCR cDNA sequences supported by at least two reads were kept to exclude erroneous sequences. Downstream repertoire analysis used the tcR package, and clonotypes were matched across fractions by CDR3 nucleotide sequence plus V segment. VDJmatch was used to annotate antigen specificity against VDJdb, with one amino acid substitution in CDR3 permitted. TCRdb reprocessed the sequencing reads and holds a single record per CDR3 protein sequence, with no DNA. The V and J calls were not made by the authors but by TCRdb's processing. The data table for this sample lists 300,000 to 450,000 distinct CDR3 sequences. The top ten constitute roughly 5.2% of the sample.

Concerning this clonotype itself: Its antigen is unknown.

To determine HCMV serostatus, a commercial ELISA kit was used to detect HCMV-specific IgG in serum. Ficoll density gradient centrifugation was used to isolate peripheral blood mononuclear cells from blood. General study outcomes and caveats: It remained unclear whether the expanded NKG2C-expressing T cell clones were specific for HCMV antigens. Those dominant clonotypes were again the most abundant among CD3+CD56-NKG2C+ cells in a handful of donors, at about 25-60.1%. In six donors, the dominant CD3+CD56+NKG2C+ clonotypes ranked among the top 10 CD8+ clonotypes, making up roughly 1.0-8% of CD8+ T cells.

The receptor's source is a man between 18 and 69 years old in good health. Sequencing input: blood T cells: a sorted CD56 or NKG2C T cell subset, CD4+ or CD8+ T cells, or bulk PBMC T cells (not recorded which).

The CDR3 protein sequence reads: CASSLFPGDRGKDLYNEQFF. The chain employs TRBV7-9 and TRBJ2-1; absent DNA, TCRdb's TRBD1 call cannot be checked. Taken from the germline V gene (reference sequence), the CDR1 and CDR2 loops are SEHNR and FQNEAQ. From the cysteine through the phenylalanine, the CDR3 covers 20 amino acids. No nucleotide data were recorded.